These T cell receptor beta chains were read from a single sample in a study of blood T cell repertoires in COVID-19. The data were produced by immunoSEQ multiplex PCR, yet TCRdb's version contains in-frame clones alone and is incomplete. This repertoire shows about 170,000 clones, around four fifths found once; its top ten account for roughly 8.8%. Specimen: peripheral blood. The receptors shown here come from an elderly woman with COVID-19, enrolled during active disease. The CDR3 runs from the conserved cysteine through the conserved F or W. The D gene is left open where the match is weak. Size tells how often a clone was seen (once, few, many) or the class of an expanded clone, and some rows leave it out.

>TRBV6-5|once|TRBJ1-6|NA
TGTGCCAGCATGTCAGGGTTGTATTCACCCCTCCACTTT
CASMSGLYSPLHF
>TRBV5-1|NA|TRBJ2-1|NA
TGCGCCAGCAGAAGGAGTGGAGCGGAACACAATGAGCAGTTCTTC
CASRRSGAEHNEQFF
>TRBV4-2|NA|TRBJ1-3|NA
TGTGCCAGCAGCCAAGAAGGCAGGGGAGATAACACCATATATTTT
CASSQEGRGDNTIYF
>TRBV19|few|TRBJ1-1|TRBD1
TGTGCCAGCGCCGTGGGACAGGTCCGAAGCACTGAAGCTTTCTTT
CASAVGQVRSTEAFF
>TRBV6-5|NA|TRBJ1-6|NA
TGTGCCAGCAAGAGGGAAAACAATTCACCCCTCCACTTT
CASKRENNSPLHF
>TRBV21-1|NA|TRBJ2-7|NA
TGTGCCAGCAGTCCTGAACGGGGGAGAAACTACGAGCAGTACTTC
CASSPERGRNYEQYF
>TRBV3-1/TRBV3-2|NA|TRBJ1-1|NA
TGTGCCAGCAGCCAGCCAGGGCCGAGCACTGAAGCTTTCTTT
CASSQPGPSTEAFF
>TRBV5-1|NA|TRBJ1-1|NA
TGCGCCAGCAGCCACAGTAACGAGGGCGAAGCTTTCTTT
CASSHSNEGEAFF
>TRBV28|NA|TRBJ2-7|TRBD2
TGTGCCAGCTTCCCCCGAAGCCGGGACTATGAGAACGAGCAGTACTTC
CASFPRSRDYENEQYF
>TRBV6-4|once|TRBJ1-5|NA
TGTGCCAGCAGTGACACTCGGACAGAGAATAGCAATCAGCCCCAGCATTTT
CASSDTRTENSNQPQHF
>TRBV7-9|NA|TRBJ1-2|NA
TGTGCCAGCAGCTTAAGCCCAGGATATGGCTACACCTTC
CASSLSPGYGYTF
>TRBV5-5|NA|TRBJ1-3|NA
TGTGCCAGCAGCCTTAACCAGGGGTTCACCATATATTTT
CASSLNQGFTIYF
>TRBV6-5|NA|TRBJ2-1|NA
TGTGCCAGCAGAACCGGACTAAACAATGAGCAGTTCTTC
CASRTGLNNEQFF
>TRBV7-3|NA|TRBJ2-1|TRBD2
TGTGCCAGCAGCTTGACTAGCGGAACCTACAATGAGCAGTTCTTC
CASSLTSGTYNEQFF
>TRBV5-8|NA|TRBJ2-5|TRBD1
TGTGCCAGCAGTACTCAGGGGGCCGAGACCCAGTACTTC
CASSTQGAETQYF
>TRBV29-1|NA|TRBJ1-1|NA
TGCAGCGGCGGCGGGGGCACTATGAACACTGAAGCTTTCTTT
CSGGGGTMNTEAFF
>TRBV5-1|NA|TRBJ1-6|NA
TGCGCCAGCAGCCTTTCTAATCCCACGCCGGGTTCACCCCTCCACTTT
CASSLSNPTPGSPLHF
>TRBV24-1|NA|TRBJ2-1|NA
TGTGCCACCAGTGAACGTGGTTGGGGCGAATCCTCCTACAATGAGCAGTTCTTC
CATSERGWGESSYNEQFF
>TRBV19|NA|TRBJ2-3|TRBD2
TGTGCCAGTTCAACGGGACTAGCGGCATTAGATACGCAGTATTTT
CASSTGLAALDTQYF
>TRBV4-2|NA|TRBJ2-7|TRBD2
TGTGCCAGCAGCCCAAAACATCGAAGCGGGAGGAGGATCGGCTACGAGCAGTACTTC
CASSPKHRSGRRIGYEQYF
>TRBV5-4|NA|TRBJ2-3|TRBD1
TGTGCCAGCAGCTTGGCCTCGGACAGGGTAAAGGATACGCAGTATTTT
CASSLASDRVKDTQYF
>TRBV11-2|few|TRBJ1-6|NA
TGTGCCAGCAGCCCAAGTCGGGTGTCACCCCTCCACTTT
CASSPSRVSPLHF
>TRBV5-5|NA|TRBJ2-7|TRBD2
TGTGCCAGCAGCTTGGGGACTAGCGAGATCTACGAGCAGTACTTC
CASSLGTSEIYEQYF
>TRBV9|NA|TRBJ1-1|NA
TGTGCCAGCAGCGTAGGACTCCTGAGGACTGAAGCTTTCTTT
CASSVGLLRTEAFF
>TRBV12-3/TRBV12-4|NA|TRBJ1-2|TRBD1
TGTGCCAGCAGTTTAACAGGGGTGGGTGGCTACACCTTC
CASSLTGVGGYTF
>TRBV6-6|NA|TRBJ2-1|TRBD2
TGTGCCAGCAGGGTAGCGGGTCCCAATGAGCAGTTCTTC
CASRVAGPNEQFF
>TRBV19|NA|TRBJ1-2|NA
TGTGCCAGTAGTGCCGATAGGTCCTCGGGGTATGGCTACACCTTC
CASSADRSSGYGYTF
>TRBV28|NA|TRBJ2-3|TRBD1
TGTGCCAGCAGTTCAACAGGGGTCGGGGTTCTGACAACGCAGTATTTT
CASSSTGVGVLTTQYF
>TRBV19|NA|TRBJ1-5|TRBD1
TGTGCCAGTAGTATGGCCAGGGGGCACGGTGATCAGCCCCAGCATTTT
CASSMARGHGDQPQHF
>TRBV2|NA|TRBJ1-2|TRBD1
TGTGCCAGCAGGGGAGACAGGGTGGCCTATGGCTACACCTTC
CASRGDRVAYGYTF
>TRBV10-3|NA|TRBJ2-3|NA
TGTGCCATCTCCTCGGGGCGGGACGGAGATACGCAGTATTTT
CAISSGRDGDTQYF
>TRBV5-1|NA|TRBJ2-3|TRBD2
TGCGCCAGCAGCTCGCTAGCGGGAGGAGATACGCAGTATTTT
CASSSLAGGDTQYF
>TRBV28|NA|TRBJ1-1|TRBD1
TGTGCCAGCAGCTCGGCCTCCGGACAGGGGACTCTACTGGACACTGAAGCTTTCTTT
CASSSASGQGTLLDTEAFF
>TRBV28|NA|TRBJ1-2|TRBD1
TGTGCCAGCAGAACTCAACAGGGGAACTATGGCTACACCTTC
CASRTQQGNYGYTF
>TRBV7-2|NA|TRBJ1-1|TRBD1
TGTGCCAGCAGCTATCCTAGGAAAGGGGGCTCCACTGAAGCTTTCTTT
CASSYPRKGGSTEAFF
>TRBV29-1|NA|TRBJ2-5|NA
TGCAGCTTCACTTCCGGGAGCGAGACCCAGTACTTC
CSFTSGSETQYF
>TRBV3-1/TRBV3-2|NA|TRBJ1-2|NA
TGTGCCAGCAGCCGAAGACAGGCAGGGGCGGGTGGCTACACCTTC
CASSRRQAGAGGYTF
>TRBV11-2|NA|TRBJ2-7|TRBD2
TGTGCCAGCAGCCGCTACCTAGCGGGATCCTACGAGCAGTACTTC
CASSRYLAGSYEQYF
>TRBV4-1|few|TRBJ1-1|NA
TGCGCCAGCAGCCTCGGGAGGCCAGTCCGGATGAACACTGAAGCTTTCTTT
CASSLGRPVRMNTEAFF
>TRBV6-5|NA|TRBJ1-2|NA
TGTGCCAGCAGTCCGACGGGGGGAGACTATGGCTACACCTTC
CASSPTGGDYGYTF
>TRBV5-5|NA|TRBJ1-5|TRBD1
TGTGCCAGCAGCGCGGCGAAGGACAGGTCGGAGCAGCCCCAGCATTTT
CASSAAKDRSEQPQHF
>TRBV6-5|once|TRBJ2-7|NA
TGTGCCAGCAGACCCCCGCGGCAGGGCGCCTACGAGCAGTACTTC
CASRPPRQGAYEQYF
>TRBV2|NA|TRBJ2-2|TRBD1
TGTGCCAGCAGAGACGGGACAGAGAACACCGGGGAGCTGTTTTTT
CASRDGTENTGELFF
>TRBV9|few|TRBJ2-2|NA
TGTGCCAGCAGCGCCCGACAGGGGGAGCTGTTTTTT
CASSARQGELFF
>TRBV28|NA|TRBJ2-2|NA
TGTGCCACCGCGGGGATCGTGAACACCGGGGAGCTGTTTTTT
CATAGIVNTGELFF
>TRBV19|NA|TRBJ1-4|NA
TGTGCCAGTAGTACTACAGGATATGAAAAACTGTTTTTT
CASSTTGYEKLFF
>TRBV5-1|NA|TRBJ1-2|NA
TGCGCCAGCAGCACAGGACGGATTAACTATGGCTACACCTTC
CASSTGRINYGYTF
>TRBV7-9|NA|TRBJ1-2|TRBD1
TGTGCCAGCAGCCAATCGGGACAGGGAATTCACTATGGCTACACCTTC
CASSQSGQGIHYGYTF
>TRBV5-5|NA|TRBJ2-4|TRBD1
TGTGCCAGCAGCTCCGGACAGGCGCAAAACATTCAGTACTTC
CASSSGQAQNIQYF
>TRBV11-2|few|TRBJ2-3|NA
TGTGCCAGCAGCTTAGGACCCAGGGATACGCAGTATTTT
CASSLGPRDTQYF
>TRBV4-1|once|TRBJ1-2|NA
TGCGCCAGCAGCCAACAGATGACTCTCCTTAACTATGGCTACACCTTC
CASSQQMTLLNYGYTF
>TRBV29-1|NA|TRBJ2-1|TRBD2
TGCAGCGTTCTCTGGACTAGTTCTATGGGAATCTTC
CSVLWTSSMGIF
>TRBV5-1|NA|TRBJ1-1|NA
TGCGCCAGCAGCCCCCAGGGTCTGGTTGAAGCTTTCTTT
CASSPQGLVEAFF
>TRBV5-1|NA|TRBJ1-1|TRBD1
TGCGCCAGCAGTAGACAGGGGCCGAACACTGAAGCTTTCTTT
CASSRQGPNTEAFF
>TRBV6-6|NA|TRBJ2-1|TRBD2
TGTGCCAGCAGTTACCCGGGGCTAGCGGATGAGCAGTTCTTC
CASSYPGLADEQFF
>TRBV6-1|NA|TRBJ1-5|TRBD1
TGTGCCAGCAGTTCCAGGGGGGTAGGTACTCAGCCCCAGCATTTT
CASSSRGVGTQPQHF
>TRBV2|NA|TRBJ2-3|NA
TGTGCCAGCACGTTGAGAGATACGCAGTATTTT
CASTLRDTQYF
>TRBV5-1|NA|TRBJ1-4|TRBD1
TGCGCCAGCAGCTCGGCGGGACAGCACAATGAAAAACTGTTTTTT
CASSSAGQHNEKLFF